The clone carrying this T cell receptor beta chain was counted a single time. The data belong to a study of cytomegalovirus exposure and HLA in healthy donors. PCR primers comprised 60 Vbeta and 13 Jbeta primers. Method: immunoSEQ multiplex PCR; TCRdb's copy keeps in-frame clones and lacks some. The sample consists of 85,000 to 100,000 clones, around 64% of them appearing once. The CDR3 spans 16 residues. V was pared by 3 bases and J by 4 bases, with 11 bases of the junction left unmatched. CDR1 and CDR2 (germline): MDHEN, SYDVKM. This sequence originates from a man in his sixties in good health and CMV-seronegative. Source material: PBMCs. The chain has TRBV28 and TRBJ1-2; 7 nucleotides match TRBD1. DNA for the CDR3: TGTGCCAGCAGTTTGGCCCCGACAGGGTTCGGCTATGGCTACACCTTC. It encodes CASSLAPTGFGYGYTF.